This TCR beta chain was profiled in a study of shared clonotypes between healthy human individuals. Looking at the study overall: Three CD4 naive, three CD4 memory, two CD8 naive and one CD8 memory plate were used per donor.

This clone was seen only once. Sequencing was performed with immunoSEQ multiplex PCR; in TCRdb, only in-frame clones are kept and a portion is missing. The sample has millions of clones; just over 90% are singletons. Naive CD8 cells, CD45RO-negative and positively selected for CCR7, excluded terminally differentiated effector memory CD45RA+ cells. Sequences were obtained from naive CD8+ T cells from PBMCs. The sequence derives from a man between 18 and 29 years old in good health. Some clones in this sample may be carry-over from other donors' samples.

CDR3 DNA sequence: TGTGCCGGAGGACACCCGAACACTGAAGCTTTCTTT. Translation gives CAGGHPNTEAFF. The chain carries TRBV2 and TRBJ1-1; tentative D call: TRBD1 (5 bases). Germline CDR1 SNHLY, CDR2 FYNNEI. This CDR3 has 12 residues. V gave up 11 bases and J gave up 1 base, with 11 bases separating them. Full variable domain (remainder filled in from reference TRBV2 and TRBJ1-1): EPEVTQTPSHQVTQMGQEVILRCVPISNHLYFYWYRQILGQKVEFLVSFYNNEISEKSEIFDDQFSVERPDGSNFTLKIRSTKLEDSAMYFCAGGHPNTEAFFGQGTRLTVV.